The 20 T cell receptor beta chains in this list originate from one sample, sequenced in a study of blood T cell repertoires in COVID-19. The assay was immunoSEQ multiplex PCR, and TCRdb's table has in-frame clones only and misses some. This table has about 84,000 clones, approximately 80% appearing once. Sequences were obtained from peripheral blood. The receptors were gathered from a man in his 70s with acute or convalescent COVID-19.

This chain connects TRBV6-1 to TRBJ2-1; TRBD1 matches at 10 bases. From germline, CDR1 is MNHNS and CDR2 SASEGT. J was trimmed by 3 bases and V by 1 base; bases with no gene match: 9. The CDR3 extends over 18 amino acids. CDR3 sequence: CASSEDGTGVTDYNEQFF. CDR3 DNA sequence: TGTGCCAGCAGTGAAGACGGGACAGGGGTTACAGACTACAATGAGCAGTTCTTC.

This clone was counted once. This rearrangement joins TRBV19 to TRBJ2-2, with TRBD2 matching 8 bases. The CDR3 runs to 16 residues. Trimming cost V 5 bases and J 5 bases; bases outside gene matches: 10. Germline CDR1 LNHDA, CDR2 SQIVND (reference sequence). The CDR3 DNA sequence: TGTGCCAGTAGTCTACCGGGACTAGGTCATACCGGGGAGCTGTTTTTT. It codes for CASSLPGLGHTGELFF.

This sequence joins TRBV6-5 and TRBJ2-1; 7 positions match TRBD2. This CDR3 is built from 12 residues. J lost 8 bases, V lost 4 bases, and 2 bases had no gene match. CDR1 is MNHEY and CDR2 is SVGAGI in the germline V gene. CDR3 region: CASSFRGDEQFF. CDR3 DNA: TGTGCCAGCAGTTTTCGGGGGGATGAGCAGTTCTTC.

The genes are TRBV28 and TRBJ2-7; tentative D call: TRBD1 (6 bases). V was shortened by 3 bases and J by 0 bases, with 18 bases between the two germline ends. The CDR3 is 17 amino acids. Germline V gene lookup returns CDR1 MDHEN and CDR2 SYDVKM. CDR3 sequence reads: CASSFKQGVGASYEQYF. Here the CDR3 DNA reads TGTGCCAGCAGTTTTAAGCAGGGAGTGGGGGCCTCCTACGAGCAGTACTTC.

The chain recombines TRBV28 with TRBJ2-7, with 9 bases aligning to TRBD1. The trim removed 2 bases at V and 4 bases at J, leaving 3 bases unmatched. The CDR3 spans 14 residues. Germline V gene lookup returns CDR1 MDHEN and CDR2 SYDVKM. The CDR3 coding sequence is TGTGCCAGCAGTTTAAGGGACAGGGTATACGAGCAGTACTTC. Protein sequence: CASSLRDRVYEQYF.

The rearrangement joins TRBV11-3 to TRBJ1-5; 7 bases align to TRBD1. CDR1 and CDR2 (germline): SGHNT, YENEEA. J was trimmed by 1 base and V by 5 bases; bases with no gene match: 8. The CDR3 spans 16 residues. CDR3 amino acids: CASSLDRDRSNQPQHF. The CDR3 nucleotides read TGTGCCAGCAGCCTCGACAGGGATAGAAGCAATCAGCCCCAGCATTTT.

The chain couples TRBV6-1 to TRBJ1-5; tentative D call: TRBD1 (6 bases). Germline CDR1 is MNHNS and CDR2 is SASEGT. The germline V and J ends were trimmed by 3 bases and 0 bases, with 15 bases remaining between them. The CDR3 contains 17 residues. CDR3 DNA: TGTGCCAGCAGTGATATCATGACAGGACATAGCAATCAGCCCCAGCATTTT. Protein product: CASSDIMTGHSNQPQHF.

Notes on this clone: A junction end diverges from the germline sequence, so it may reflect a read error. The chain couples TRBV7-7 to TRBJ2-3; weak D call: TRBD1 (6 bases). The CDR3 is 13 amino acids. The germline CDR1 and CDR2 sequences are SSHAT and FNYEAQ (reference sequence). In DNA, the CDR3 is TGTGCTAGCAGCCAGGGGACCACAGATACGCAGTATTTT. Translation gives CASSQGTTDTQYF.

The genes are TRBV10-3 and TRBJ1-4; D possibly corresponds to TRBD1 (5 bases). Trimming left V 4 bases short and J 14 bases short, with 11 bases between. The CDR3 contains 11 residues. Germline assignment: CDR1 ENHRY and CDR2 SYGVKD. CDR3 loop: CAISGGGGLFF. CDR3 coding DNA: TGTGCCATCAGTGGCGGTGGGGGGCTGTTTTTT.

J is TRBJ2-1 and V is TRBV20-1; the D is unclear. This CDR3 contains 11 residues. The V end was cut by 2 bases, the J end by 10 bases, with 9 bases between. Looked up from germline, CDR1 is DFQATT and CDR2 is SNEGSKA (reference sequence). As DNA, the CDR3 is TGCAGTGCTAGAAACAAGCGCGAGCAGTTCTTC. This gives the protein CSARNKREQFF.

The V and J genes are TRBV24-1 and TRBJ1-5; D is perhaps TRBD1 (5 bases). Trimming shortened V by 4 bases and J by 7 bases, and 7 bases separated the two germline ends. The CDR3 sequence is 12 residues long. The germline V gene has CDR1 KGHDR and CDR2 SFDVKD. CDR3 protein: CATSEGGQPQHF. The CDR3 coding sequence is TGTGCCACCAGTGAGGGGGGGCAGCCCCAGCATTTT.

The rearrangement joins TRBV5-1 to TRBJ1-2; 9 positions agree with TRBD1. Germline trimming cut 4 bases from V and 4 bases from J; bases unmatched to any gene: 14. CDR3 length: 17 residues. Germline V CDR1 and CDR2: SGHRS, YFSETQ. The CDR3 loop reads CASSPGWDRAGSYGYTF. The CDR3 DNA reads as TGCGCCAGCAGCCCCGGATGGGACAGGGCAGGATCCTATGGCTACACCTTC.

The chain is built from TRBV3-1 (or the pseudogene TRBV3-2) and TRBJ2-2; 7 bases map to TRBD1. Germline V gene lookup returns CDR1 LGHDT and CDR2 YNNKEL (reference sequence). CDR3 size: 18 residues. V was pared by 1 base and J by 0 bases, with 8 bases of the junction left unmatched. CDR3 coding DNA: TGTGCCAGCAGCCAAGGGCAGGGGGTAATAGCGAACACCGGGGAGCTGTTTTTT. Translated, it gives CASSQGQGVIANTGELFF.

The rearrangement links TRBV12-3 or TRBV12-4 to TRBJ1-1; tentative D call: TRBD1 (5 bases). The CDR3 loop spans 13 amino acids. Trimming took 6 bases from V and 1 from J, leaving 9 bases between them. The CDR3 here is CASSADTNTEAFF. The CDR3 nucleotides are TGTGCCAGCAGCGCGGACACGAACACTGAAGCTTTCTTT.

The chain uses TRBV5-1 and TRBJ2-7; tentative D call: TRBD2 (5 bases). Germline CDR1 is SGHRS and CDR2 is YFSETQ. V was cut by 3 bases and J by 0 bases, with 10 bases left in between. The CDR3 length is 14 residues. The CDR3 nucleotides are TGCGCCAGCAGCTCCGACGGGATCTCCTACGAGCAGTACTTC. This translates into CASSSDGISYEQYF.

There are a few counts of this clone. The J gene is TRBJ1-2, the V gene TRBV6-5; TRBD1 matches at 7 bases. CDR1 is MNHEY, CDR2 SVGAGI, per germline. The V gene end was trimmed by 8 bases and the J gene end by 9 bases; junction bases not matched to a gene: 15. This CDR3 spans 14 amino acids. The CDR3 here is CASQSDLQGLSYTF. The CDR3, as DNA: TGTGCCAGCCAGAGCGACTTACAGGGGTTGAGCTACACCTTC.

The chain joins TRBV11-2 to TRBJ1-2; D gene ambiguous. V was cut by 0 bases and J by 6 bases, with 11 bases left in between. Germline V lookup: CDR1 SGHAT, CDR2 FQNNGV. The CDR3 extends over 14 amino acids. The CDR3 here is CASSLDPARHGYTF. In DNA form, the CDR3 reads TGTGCCAGCAGCTTAGATCCAGCGCGACATGGCTACACCTTC.

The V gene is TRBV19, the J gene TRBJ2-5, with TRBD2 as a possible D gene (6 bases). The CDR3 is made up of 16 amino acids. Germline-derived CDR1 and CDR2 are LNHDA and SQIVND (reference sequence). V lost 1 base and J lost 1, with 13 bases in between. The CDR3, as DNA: TGTGCCAGTAGTATAGGGATAGCGGAGATCCAAGAGACCCAGTACTTC. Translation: CASSIGIAEIQETQYF.

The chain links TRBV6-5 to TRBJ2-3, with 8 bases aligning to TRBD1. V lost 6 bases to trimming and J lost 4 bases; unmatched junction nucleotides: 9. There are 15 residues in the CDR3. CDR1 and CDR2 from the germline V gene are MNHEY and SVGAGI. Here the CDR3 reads CASSAGTGRADTQYF. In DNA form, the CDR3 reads TGTGCCAGCAGCGCCGGGACAGGAAGGGCAGATACGCAGTATTTT.

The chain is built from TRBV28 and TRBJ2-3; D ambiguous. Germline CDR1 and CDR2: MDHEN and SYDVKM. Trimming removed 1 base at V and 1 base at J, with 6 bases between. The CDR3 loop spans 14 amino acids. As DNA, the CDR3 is TGTGCCAGCAGTTTATTTAGTGGCACAGATACGCAGTATTTT. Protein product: CASSLFSGTDTQYF. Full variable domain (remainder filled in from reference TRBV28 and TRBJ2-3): DVKVTQSSRYLVKRTGEKVFLECVQDMDHENMFWYRQDPGLGLRLIYFSYDVKMKEKGDIPEGYSVSREKKERFSLILESASTNQTSMYLCASSLFSGTDTQYFGPGTRLTVL.